This T cell receptor beta chain was profiled in a study of control samples from healthy donors and cancer patients. The germline V gene encodes CDR1 SGHVS and CDR2 FNYEAQ. V lost 5 bases to trimming and J lost 2 bases, with 15 bases between them. CDR3 length: 16 amino acids. Generated by immunoSEQ multiplex PCR, the TCRdb table keeps only in-frame clones and is missing some. This sample has 150,000 or so clones, with under 95% found just once. The chain combines TRBV7-6 with TRBJ2-2; D tentatively reads TRBD1 or TRBD2 (6 bases each). Material: blood. The TCR sequence derives from a man younger than 30 in good health. CDR3: CASSPPRGTNTGELFF. The CDR3 coding sequence is TGTGCCAGCAGCCCCCCCCGGGGGACAAACACCGGGGAGCTGTTTTTT. Complete variable domain (other parts from reference TRBV7-6 and TRBJ2-2): GAGVSQSPRYKVTKRGQDVALRCDPISGHVSLYWYRQALGQGPEFLTYFNYEAQQDKSGLPNDRFSAERPEGSISTLTIQRTEQRDSAMYRCASSPPRGTNTGELFFGEGSRLTVL.